The 9 T cell receptor beta chains below come from one sample, sequenced in a study of beta chain features in type 1 diabetes. Study-wide results and limits: Significant though moderate, a shortening of TCRB CDR3s appeared in all four CD4+ subsets of Type 1 diabetes patients.

As every portion of the isolated RNA was reverse transcribed, the sequencing read expressed TCRB transcripts. Using immunoSEQ multiplex PCR, the repertoire was profiled, and TCRdb retains in-frame clones only, with some absent. Seen here are roughly 150,000 clones, over 9% observed once, and the top ten hold 0.45% to 0.6%. These receptors have no identified antigens. Material for sequencing was central memory CD4+ T cells from blood. The receptor set was obtained from a man aged 25-45 years with type 1 diabetes.

The J gene is TRBJ2-1, the V gene TRBV5-4, with 11 bases fitting TRBD2. The germline CDR1 and CDR2 sequences are SGHNT and YYREEE (reference sequence). Trimming cost V 2 bases and J 2 bases; bases outside gene matches: 3. The CDR3 length is 16 residues. Written as DNA, the CDR3 is TGTGCCAGCAGCTTCGTAGCGGGAGGGCCCTACAATGAGCAGTTCTTC. Translated, it gives CASSFVAGGPYNEQFF. The full variable domain, rest sourced from reference TRBV5-4 and TRBJ2-1, is ETGVTQSPTHLIKTRGQQVTLRCSSQSGHNTVSWYQQALGQGPQFIFQYYREEENGRGNFPPRFSGLQFPNYSSELNVNALELDDSALYLCASSFVAGGPYNEQFFGPGTRLTVL.

The sample holds a few counts of this clone. This chain uses TRBV10-3 with TRBJ2-6, with TRBD1 identical over 7 bases. CDR3 length equals 17 residues. The germline V gene encodes CDR1 ENHRY and CDR2 SYGVKD. V lost 0 bases and J lost 0; bases outside the gene matches: 2. DNA of the CDR3: TGTGCCATCAGTGAGTCGACAGGGTCCTCTGGGGCCAACGTCCTGACTTTC. Its translation: CAISESTGSSGANVLTF.

V is TRBV29-1 and J is TRBJ1-2, with D maybe TRBD1 (6 bases). V lost 4 bases to trimming and J lost 7 bases, with 13 bases between them. Looked up from germline, CDR1 is SQVTM and CDR2 is ANQGSEA. The CDR3 is 12 residues long. CDR3 region: CSVVTGWSGYTF. The CDR3 bases are TGCAGCGTTGTAACAGGGTGGAGTGGCTACACCTTC.

This clone has more than one count but fewer than ten. The chain combines TRBV19 with TRBJ2-5; D is possibly TRBD1 (6 bases). Germline assignment: CDR1 LNHDA and CDR2 SQIVND (reference sequence). V lost 4 bases to trimming and J lost 1 base, with 7 bases between them. This CDR3 region has 13 residues. This chain's CDR3 is CASSRGLQETQYF. CDR3 sequence (DNA): TGTGCCAGTAGTAGGGGGCTCCAAGAGACCCAGTACTTC.

This clone showed up just a few times. The chain joins TRBV20-1 to TRBJ1-1, with D possibly matching TRBD1 (5 bases). V was clipped by 6 bases and J by 6 bases, with 11 bases between them. The CDR3 is made up of 11 amino acids. CDR1 DFQATT and CDR2 SNEGSKA come from the germline V gene (reference sequence). CDR3 in amino acids: CSAGPIAEAFF. Here the CDR3 DNA reads TGCAGTGCGGGGCCGATCGCTGAAGCTTTCTTT.

The chain employs TRBV29-1 and TRBJ2-3; a possible D gene is TRBD2 (5 bases). The CDR3 extends over 16 amino acids. V gave up 3 bases and J gave up 2 bases, with 18 bases separating them. From germline, CDR1 is SQVTM and CDR2 ANQGSEA. CDR3 sequence: CSVDQGSSMATDTQYF. The CDR3 region has the DNA TGCAGCGTTGACCAAGGGAGTTCAATGGCCACAGATACGCAGTATTTT.

J is TRBJ2-3 and V is TRBV7-3; D might be TRBD1 (6 bases). Trimming took off 0 bases at V and 6 bases at J, with 10 bases between the two ends. CDR1 is SGHTA, CDR2 FQGTGA, per germline. CDR3 length: 14 residues. The chain's CDR3 is CASSLTGQGDTQYF. The CDR3 DNA follows: TGTGCCAGCAGCTTAACGGGCCAGGGGGATACGCAGTATTTT. Filled out from reference TRBV7-3 and TRBJ2-3, the complete variable domain reads GAGVSQTPSNKVTEKGKYVELRCDPISGHTALYWYRQSLGQGPEFLIYFQGTGAADDSGLPNDRFFAVRPEGSVSTLKIQRTERGDSAVYLCASSLTGQGDTQYFGPGTRLTVL.

The V call is TRBV5-1, the J call TRBJ1-2, with 9 bases fitting TRBD1. The V gene's germline CDR1 is SGHRS and CDR2 YFSETQ. The CDR3 contains 15 residues. Trimming took 4 bases from V and 5 from J; bases not matched to a gene: 9. In DNA, the CDR3 is TGCGCCAGCAGCCCGGCGGGACAGGGCCCTTATGGCTACACCTTC. It yields the protein CASSPAGQGPYGYTF.

The V call is TRBV6-1, the J call TRBJ2-3; TRBD2 is a possible D gene (5 bases). Germline CDR1 reads MNHNS; CDR2 reads SASEGT. The CDR3 is 13 residues long. Trimming pared 7 bases from V and 5 bases from J, leaving 13 bases between. The DNA for the CDR3 is TGTGCCAGCATAGTGGGAGCCAAAGATACGCAGTATTTT. Protein: CASIVGAKDTQYF.